What follows is one TCR beta chain and its context. Its specificity is not known. The data were taken from a study of T cell clones after liver transplantation. As for the study in general: TCRbeta sequencing after a pre-transplant mixed lymphocyte reaction identified graft-donor-reactive clones, later tracked in post-transplant blood. Study observations and caveats: Small, mixed patient groups and varying post-transplant times limit these conclusions.

J gave up 5 bases and V 7 bases, and 8 bases lay outside the gene matches. CDR1 and CDR2 (germline): MNHEY, SVGAGI. The CDR3 loop spans 13 amino acids. Profiling relied on immunoSEQ multiplex PCR, and the TCRdb table lists in-frame clones only, not all of them. The sample holds 68,000 or so clones, 85% to 95% seen once. The sequences come from CD4+ T cells from blood, collected about 27 months after liver transplant. The genes are TRBV6-5 and TRBJ2-7; 7 nucleotides agree with TRBD2. This sequence was found in a human patient who received a liver transplant. Some of the T cells might come from the graft donor. CDR3: CASTPRGRDEQYF. In DNA, the CDR3 is TGTGCCAGCACACCGAGAGGGAGGGACGAGCAGTACTTC.